The subject of this entry is one TCR beta chain. V lost 4 bases and J 3 bases, leaving 13 bases between the germline ends. The CDR3 runs 14 residues. From germline, CDR1 is SGHDT and CDR2 YYEEEE. The authors produced TCR alpha and TCR beta cDNA libraries with sample barcodes and UMIs by 5'RACE using constant-segment primers. TCRdb re-called the 5' RACE reads through MiXCR, storing one row per CDR3 protein. The sample carries around 430,000 distinct CDR3 sequences, 16% recorded once. The sample comes from a study of T-cell memory formation after mild COVID-19. About the study: TCR clusters mostly belonged to single donors.

The sample comprised PBMCs or a T cell subset sorted from them (not recorded which). The chain uses TRBV5-6 and TRBJ1-2; no clear D gene. The sequence was collected from a man between 18 and 29 years old who had mild COVID-19 (a few samples of this study predate the infection). Cell type and time point are not known. The CDR3 nucleotides read TGTGCCAGCAGCCAAGACGCTGAGGACTATGGCTACACCTTC. Amino acids: CASSQDAEDYGYTF.